The 26 T cell receptor beta chains reported below all come from one sample, sequenced in a study of T cells in tuberculosis. The table came from immunoSEQ multiplex PCR; TCRdb's copy has only in-frame clones and leaves some out. The sample contains some 34,000 clones, roughly 92% of which appear only once. Sequencing was done on a sample of PBMCs. These receptors all come from a donor between 10 and 35 years old with latent tuberculosis or without tuberculosis infection.

The chain is built from TRBV14 and TRBJ1-5, with a possible D match to TRBD1 (5 bases). The ends were cut back, 1 base at V and 0 bases at J, with 7 bases in the middle. Germline V CDR1 and CDR2: SGHDN, FVKESK. The CDR3 is made up of 15 amino acids. The DNA of the CDR3 is TGTGCCAGCAGCCAAGGACAGAATAGCAATCAGCCCCAGCATTTT. Amino acids: CASSQGQNSNQPQHF.

This clone was found a few times. This chain joins TRBV10-3 and TRBJ1-3; 7 bases line up with TRBD1. Germline CDR1 reads ENHRY; CDR2 reads SYGVKD. The CDR3 is 15 residues long. J gave up 2 bases and V 2 bases, and 3 bases lay outside the gene matches. The CDR3 DNA reads TGTGCCATCAGTGAGGGAGGGGGCCCTGGAAACACCATATATTTT. Residues: CAISEGGGPGNTIYF.

The gene calls are TRBV4-1 and TRBJ1-1, with TRBD1 matching over 9 bases. The CDR3 totals 15 residues. V trimming: 2 bases; J trimming: 6 bases; junction bases outside the gene matches: 7. The germline V gene has CDR1 MGHRA and CDR2 YSYEKL. The CDR3: CASSQQWDRASEAFF. CDR3 nucleotide sequence: TGCGCCAGCAGCCAACAGTGGGACAGGGCATCTGAAGCTTTCTTT.

This clone was observed once. The chain recombines TRBV2 with TRBJ2-1, with 8 bases matching TRBD1. CDR3 size: 13 residues. Germline V gene lookup returns CDR1 SNHLY and CDR2 FYNNEI. V shed 6 bases, J shed 8 bases, and the junction held 6 bases outside the gene matches. Here the CDR3 DNA reads TGTGCCAGCAGGCGACAGGGGTTCGATGAGCAGTTCTTC. Protein sequence: CASRRQGFDEQFF.

This clone was seen just once. The chain combines TRBV30 with TRBJ1-2, with D possibly TRBD1 on 5 matching bases. Germline V lookup: CDR1 GTSNPN, CDR2 SVGIG (reference sequence). Between the trimmed V and J ends, which lost 0 bases and 1 base, there was a span of 18 bases. The CDR3 sequence is 17 residues long. CDR3 residues: CAWSVYPGPVNNYGYTF. CDR3 DNA sequence: TGTGCCTGGAGTGTATACCCAGGGCCAGTGAATAACTATGGCTACACCTTC. Looking up the rest from reference TRBV30 and TRBJ1-2 gives the full variable domain: SQTIHQWPATLVQPVGSPLSLECTVEGTSNPNLYWYRQAAGRGLQLLFYSVGIGQISSEVPQNLSASRPQDRQFILSSKKLLLSDSGFYLCAWSVYPGPVNNYGYTFGSGTRLTVV.

The chain links TRBV28 to TRBJ1-1, with 7 positions matching TRBD1. The CDR3 runs 15 residues. From germline, CDR1 is MDHEN and CDR2 SYDVKM. With V trimmed by 3 bases and J by 3 bases, 7 bases remained unmatched. The CDR3 nucleotides are TGTGCCAGCAGTTTCTGGCAGGGGGGCCACACTGAAGCTTTCTTT. Its translation: CASSFWQGGHTEAFF.

V usage is TRBV27 and J usage is TRBJ2-3; D is perhaps TRBD2 (5 bases). The CDR3 loop spans 10 amino acids. Looked up from germline, CDR1 is MNHEY and CDR2 is SMNVEV (reference sequence). Between the trimmed V and J ends, which lost 7 bases and 6 bases, there was a span of 5 bases. The CDR3, as DNA: TGTGCCAGCACGGGGGATACGCAGTATTTT. This sequence encodes CASTGDTQYF.

The J gene is TRBJ1-2, the V gene TRBV5-5; D is uncertain. V was cut by 4 bases and J by 4 bases, with 17 bases left in between. CDR3 size: 15 residues. CDR1 and CDR2 (germline): SGHKS, YYEKEE (reference sequence). The DNA for the CDR3 is TGTGCCAGCAGCGCGATGCCAGCGGAGACCTATGGCTACACCTTC. Encoded protein: CASSAMPAETYGYTF.

The genes are TRBV7-6 and TRBJ2-2; D is perhaps TRBD1 (6 bases). Germline V gene sequence: CDR1 SGHVS, CDR2 FNYEAQ. The CDR3 runs 14 residues. V dropped 5 bases and J dropped 5 bases, with 12 bases sitting between them. CDR3 residues: CASSRSTGTGELFF. The CDR3 nucleotides read TGTGCCAGCAGCCGCTCGACAGGAACCGGGGAGCTGTTTTTT.

This chain links TRBV15 with TRBJ2-7; D gene unclear. The CDR3 is made up of 12 amino acids. Trimming cost V 5 bases and J 3 bases, with 8 bases left between them. Looked up from germline, CDR1 is LNHNV and CDR2 is YYDKDF (reference sequence). CDR3 in amino acids: CATSYGFYEQYF. CDR3 DNA sequence: TGTGCCACCAGCTACGGGTTCTACGAGCAGTACTTC.

This sequence joins TRBV6-6 and TRBJ1-1; D remains unclear. The CDR3 contains 14 residues. Germline-derived CDR1 and CDR2 are MNHNY and SVGAGI (reference sequence). V shed 2 bases and J shed 4 bases, with 11 bases lying between them. The CDR3 here is CASSYGEESTEAFF. The CDR3 nucleotides are TGTGCCAGCAGTTACGGCGAGGAGTCCACTGAAGCTTTCTTT.

V and J are TRBV7-9 and TRBJ1-2; D is perhaps TRBD1 (6 bases). The CDR3 is made up of 13 amino acids. V lost 1 base to trimming and J lost 8 bases, with 11 bases between them. Germline assignment: CDR1 SEHNR and CDR2 FQNEAQ (reference sequence). CDR3 protein: CASSLGSQGGYTF. CDR3 coding DNA: TGTGCCAGCAGCTTAGGTAGCCAGGGGGGCTACACCTTC. The variable domain in full, with the rest retrieved from reference TRBV7-9 and TRBJ1-2, is DTGVSQNPRHKITKRGQNVTFRCDPISEHNRLYWYRQTLGQGPEFLTYFQNEAQLEKSRLLSDRFSAERPKGSFSTLEIQRTEQGDSAMYLCASSLGSQGGYTFGSGTRLTVV.

The rearrangement uses TRBV5-5 and TRBJ1-3; D unclear. Germline lookup yields CDR1 SGHKS and CDR2 YYEKEE (reference sequence). The CDR3 sequence is 15 residues long. V gave up 0 bases and J gave up 8 bases, with 15 bases separating them. The CDR3: CASSLGAFEEDTIYF. In DNA form, the CDR3 reads TGTGCCAGCAGCTTGGGGGCATTTGAGGAGGACACCATATATTTT.

The V call is TRBV6-1, the J call TRBJ2-7; no reliable D call. With 2 bases removed from V and 2 bases from J, the gap between germline ends came to 13 bases. Per germline, CDR1 MNHNS and CDR2 SASEGT. This CDR3 spans 15 amino acids. CDR3 bases: TGTGCCAGCAGTGAACCGAGTCCCATCACCTACGAGCAGTACTTC. Translating gives CASSEPSPITYEQYF.

The chain links TRBV10-3 to TRBJ2-2, with 7 bases lining up with TRBD2. The ends lost 11 bases at V and 6 bases at J; junction bases unmatched: 3. This CDR3 contains 11 residues. Germline CDR1 reads ENHRY; CDR2 reads SYGVKD. CDR3 residues: CAGGGPGELFF. In nucleotides, the CDR3 is TGTGCCGGGGGGGGTCCCGGGGAGCTGTTTTTT.

V is TRBV5-1 and J is TRBJ1-1, with D tentatively TRBD1 (6 bases). The CDR3 contains 14 residues. Looked up from germline, CDR1 is SGHRS and CDR2 is YFSETQ. V lost 4 bases and J lost 0, with 10 bases in between. CDR3 DNA sequence: TGCGCCAGCAGCGGTGGACAGTTGAACACTGAAGCTTTCTTT. This gives the protein CASSGGQLNTEAFF.

A single count supports this clone. The rearrangement links TRBV15 to TRBJ2-7; D might be TRBD2 (7 bases). Trimming removed 1 base at V and 6 bases at J, with 13 bases between. This CDR3 spans 14 amino acids. The germline CDR1 and CDR2 sequences are LNHNV and YYDKDF (reference sequence). CDR3 residues: CATSRGAGALEQYF. CDR3 DNA: TGTGCCACCAGCAGAGGGGCGGGGGCTCTCGAGCAGTACTTC. The complete variable domain, with remaining parts taken from reference TRBV15 and TRBJ2-7, reads DAMVIQNPRYQVTQFGKPVTLSCSQTLNHNVMYWYQQKSSQAPKLLFHYYDKDFNNEADTPDNFQSRRPNTSFCFLDIRSPGLGDTAMYLCATSRGAGALEQYFGPGTRLTVT.

V is TRBV4-1 and J is TRBJ1-4, with D maybe TRBD1 (5 bases). The V end lost 2 bases, the J end lost 0 bases, and 16 bases lay between the germline ends. CDR1 is MGHRA and CDR2 is YSYEKL in the germline V gene. The CDR3 is 18 residues long. For the CDR3, the DNA is TGCGCCAGCAGCCAATCCCCGGTTGGGGCTTCAACTAATGAAAAACTGTTTTTT. This encodes CASSQSPVGASTNEKLFF.

The V and J genes are TRBV9 and TRBJ2-1, with 7 positions matching TRBD2. The CDR3 sequence is 14 residues long. The V gene's germline CDR1 is SGDLS and CDR2 YYNGEE. J was trimmed by 5 bases and V by 0 bases; bases with no gene match: 2. DNA of the CDR3: TGTGCCAGCAGCGTAGGCGCGGGGGACAATGAGCAGTTCTTC. Its protein product is CASSVGAGDNEQFF.

This chain joins TRBV5-4 and TRBJ2-1; D gene ambiguous. The germline V gene has CDR1 SGHNT and CDR2 YYREEE (reference sequence). V was clipped by 2 bases and J by 0 bases, with 12 bases between them. This CDR3 spans 16 amino acids. This CDR3 reads CASSFDFTGSYNEQFF. Written as DNA, the CDR3 is TGTGCCAGCAGCTTTGACTTCACGGGCTCCTACAATGAGCAGTTCTTC.

In its sample, this clone was seen a few times. The rearrangement links TRBV29-1 to TRBJ1-1; no firm D call. Germline-derived CDR1 and CDR2 are SQVTM and ANQGSEA. Trimming stripped 1 base from V and 4 bases from J, with 10 bases between. The CDR3 is 13 amino acids. The CDR3 coding sequence is TGCAGCGTTGAAGGGGCTGGTACCACTGAAGCTTTCTTT. Amino acids: CSVEGAGTTEAFF.

The rearrangement links TRBV19 to TRBJ2-4; D not resolved. The CDR3 consists of 18 residues. CDR1 is LNHDA, CDR2 SQIVND, per germline (reference sequence). The germline V and J ends were trimmed by 2 bases and 1 base, with 18 bases remaining between them. The CDR3 bases are TGTGCCAGTAGTATACCGACTGATCCGAGACTGGCCAAAAACATTCAGTACTTC. Translation gives CASSIPTDPRLAKNIQYF.

The chain has TRBV30 and TRBJ1-2; 8 bases align to TRBD1. Trimming cost V 4 bases and J 5 bases; bases outside gene matches: 6. Germline-derived CDR1 and CDR2 are GTSNPN and SVGIG (reference sequence). There are 13 residues in the CDR3. The CDR3 sequence: CAWKGQGDYGYTF. CDR3 coding DNA: TGTGCCTGGAAAGGACAGGGAGATTATGGCTACACCTTC. The whole variable domain, remainder taken from reference TRBV30 and TRBJ1-2, is SQTIHQWPATLVQPVGSPLSLECTVEGTSNPNLYWYRQAAGRGLQLLFYSVGIGQISSEVPQNLSASRPQDRQFILSSKKLLLSDSGFYLCAWKGQGDYGYTFGSGTRLTVV.

V usage is TRBV2 and J usage is TRBJ2-6, with D perhaps TRBD1 (6 bases). The CDR3 consists of 15 residues. Germline-derived CDR1 and CDR2 are SNHLY and FYNNEI. V was pared by 6 bases and J by 0 bases, with 9 bases between. CDR3 loop: CASRQGNSGANVLTF. In DNA form, the CDR3 reads TGTGCCAGCAGACAGGGTAACTCTGGGGCCAACGTCCTGACTTTC.

The V gene is TRBV19, the J gene TRBJ1-2; 12 bases align to TRBD1. Germline-derived CDR1 and CDR2 are LNHDA and SQIVND (reference sequence). The trim removed 5 bases at V and 4 bases at J, leaving 14 bases unmatched. This CDR3 is 18 amino acids long. The DNA of the CDR3 is TGTGCCAGTAGTCCAGGCCGGGACAGGGGGCGGAACTCCTATGGCTACACCTTC. Its protein is CASSPGRDRGRNSYGYTF.

This chain joins TRBV30 and TRBJ1-5, with TRBD1 matching 7 bases. Germline lookup yields CDR1 GTSNPN and CDR2 SVGIG (reference sequence). V shed 5 bases and J 4 bases; nucleotides not matched to a gene: 8. This CDR3 has 14 amino acids. The CDR3, as DNA: TGTGCCTGGGGCCGCCGGGACAGAAATCAGCCCCAGCATTTT. Residues: CAWGRRDRNQPQHF.